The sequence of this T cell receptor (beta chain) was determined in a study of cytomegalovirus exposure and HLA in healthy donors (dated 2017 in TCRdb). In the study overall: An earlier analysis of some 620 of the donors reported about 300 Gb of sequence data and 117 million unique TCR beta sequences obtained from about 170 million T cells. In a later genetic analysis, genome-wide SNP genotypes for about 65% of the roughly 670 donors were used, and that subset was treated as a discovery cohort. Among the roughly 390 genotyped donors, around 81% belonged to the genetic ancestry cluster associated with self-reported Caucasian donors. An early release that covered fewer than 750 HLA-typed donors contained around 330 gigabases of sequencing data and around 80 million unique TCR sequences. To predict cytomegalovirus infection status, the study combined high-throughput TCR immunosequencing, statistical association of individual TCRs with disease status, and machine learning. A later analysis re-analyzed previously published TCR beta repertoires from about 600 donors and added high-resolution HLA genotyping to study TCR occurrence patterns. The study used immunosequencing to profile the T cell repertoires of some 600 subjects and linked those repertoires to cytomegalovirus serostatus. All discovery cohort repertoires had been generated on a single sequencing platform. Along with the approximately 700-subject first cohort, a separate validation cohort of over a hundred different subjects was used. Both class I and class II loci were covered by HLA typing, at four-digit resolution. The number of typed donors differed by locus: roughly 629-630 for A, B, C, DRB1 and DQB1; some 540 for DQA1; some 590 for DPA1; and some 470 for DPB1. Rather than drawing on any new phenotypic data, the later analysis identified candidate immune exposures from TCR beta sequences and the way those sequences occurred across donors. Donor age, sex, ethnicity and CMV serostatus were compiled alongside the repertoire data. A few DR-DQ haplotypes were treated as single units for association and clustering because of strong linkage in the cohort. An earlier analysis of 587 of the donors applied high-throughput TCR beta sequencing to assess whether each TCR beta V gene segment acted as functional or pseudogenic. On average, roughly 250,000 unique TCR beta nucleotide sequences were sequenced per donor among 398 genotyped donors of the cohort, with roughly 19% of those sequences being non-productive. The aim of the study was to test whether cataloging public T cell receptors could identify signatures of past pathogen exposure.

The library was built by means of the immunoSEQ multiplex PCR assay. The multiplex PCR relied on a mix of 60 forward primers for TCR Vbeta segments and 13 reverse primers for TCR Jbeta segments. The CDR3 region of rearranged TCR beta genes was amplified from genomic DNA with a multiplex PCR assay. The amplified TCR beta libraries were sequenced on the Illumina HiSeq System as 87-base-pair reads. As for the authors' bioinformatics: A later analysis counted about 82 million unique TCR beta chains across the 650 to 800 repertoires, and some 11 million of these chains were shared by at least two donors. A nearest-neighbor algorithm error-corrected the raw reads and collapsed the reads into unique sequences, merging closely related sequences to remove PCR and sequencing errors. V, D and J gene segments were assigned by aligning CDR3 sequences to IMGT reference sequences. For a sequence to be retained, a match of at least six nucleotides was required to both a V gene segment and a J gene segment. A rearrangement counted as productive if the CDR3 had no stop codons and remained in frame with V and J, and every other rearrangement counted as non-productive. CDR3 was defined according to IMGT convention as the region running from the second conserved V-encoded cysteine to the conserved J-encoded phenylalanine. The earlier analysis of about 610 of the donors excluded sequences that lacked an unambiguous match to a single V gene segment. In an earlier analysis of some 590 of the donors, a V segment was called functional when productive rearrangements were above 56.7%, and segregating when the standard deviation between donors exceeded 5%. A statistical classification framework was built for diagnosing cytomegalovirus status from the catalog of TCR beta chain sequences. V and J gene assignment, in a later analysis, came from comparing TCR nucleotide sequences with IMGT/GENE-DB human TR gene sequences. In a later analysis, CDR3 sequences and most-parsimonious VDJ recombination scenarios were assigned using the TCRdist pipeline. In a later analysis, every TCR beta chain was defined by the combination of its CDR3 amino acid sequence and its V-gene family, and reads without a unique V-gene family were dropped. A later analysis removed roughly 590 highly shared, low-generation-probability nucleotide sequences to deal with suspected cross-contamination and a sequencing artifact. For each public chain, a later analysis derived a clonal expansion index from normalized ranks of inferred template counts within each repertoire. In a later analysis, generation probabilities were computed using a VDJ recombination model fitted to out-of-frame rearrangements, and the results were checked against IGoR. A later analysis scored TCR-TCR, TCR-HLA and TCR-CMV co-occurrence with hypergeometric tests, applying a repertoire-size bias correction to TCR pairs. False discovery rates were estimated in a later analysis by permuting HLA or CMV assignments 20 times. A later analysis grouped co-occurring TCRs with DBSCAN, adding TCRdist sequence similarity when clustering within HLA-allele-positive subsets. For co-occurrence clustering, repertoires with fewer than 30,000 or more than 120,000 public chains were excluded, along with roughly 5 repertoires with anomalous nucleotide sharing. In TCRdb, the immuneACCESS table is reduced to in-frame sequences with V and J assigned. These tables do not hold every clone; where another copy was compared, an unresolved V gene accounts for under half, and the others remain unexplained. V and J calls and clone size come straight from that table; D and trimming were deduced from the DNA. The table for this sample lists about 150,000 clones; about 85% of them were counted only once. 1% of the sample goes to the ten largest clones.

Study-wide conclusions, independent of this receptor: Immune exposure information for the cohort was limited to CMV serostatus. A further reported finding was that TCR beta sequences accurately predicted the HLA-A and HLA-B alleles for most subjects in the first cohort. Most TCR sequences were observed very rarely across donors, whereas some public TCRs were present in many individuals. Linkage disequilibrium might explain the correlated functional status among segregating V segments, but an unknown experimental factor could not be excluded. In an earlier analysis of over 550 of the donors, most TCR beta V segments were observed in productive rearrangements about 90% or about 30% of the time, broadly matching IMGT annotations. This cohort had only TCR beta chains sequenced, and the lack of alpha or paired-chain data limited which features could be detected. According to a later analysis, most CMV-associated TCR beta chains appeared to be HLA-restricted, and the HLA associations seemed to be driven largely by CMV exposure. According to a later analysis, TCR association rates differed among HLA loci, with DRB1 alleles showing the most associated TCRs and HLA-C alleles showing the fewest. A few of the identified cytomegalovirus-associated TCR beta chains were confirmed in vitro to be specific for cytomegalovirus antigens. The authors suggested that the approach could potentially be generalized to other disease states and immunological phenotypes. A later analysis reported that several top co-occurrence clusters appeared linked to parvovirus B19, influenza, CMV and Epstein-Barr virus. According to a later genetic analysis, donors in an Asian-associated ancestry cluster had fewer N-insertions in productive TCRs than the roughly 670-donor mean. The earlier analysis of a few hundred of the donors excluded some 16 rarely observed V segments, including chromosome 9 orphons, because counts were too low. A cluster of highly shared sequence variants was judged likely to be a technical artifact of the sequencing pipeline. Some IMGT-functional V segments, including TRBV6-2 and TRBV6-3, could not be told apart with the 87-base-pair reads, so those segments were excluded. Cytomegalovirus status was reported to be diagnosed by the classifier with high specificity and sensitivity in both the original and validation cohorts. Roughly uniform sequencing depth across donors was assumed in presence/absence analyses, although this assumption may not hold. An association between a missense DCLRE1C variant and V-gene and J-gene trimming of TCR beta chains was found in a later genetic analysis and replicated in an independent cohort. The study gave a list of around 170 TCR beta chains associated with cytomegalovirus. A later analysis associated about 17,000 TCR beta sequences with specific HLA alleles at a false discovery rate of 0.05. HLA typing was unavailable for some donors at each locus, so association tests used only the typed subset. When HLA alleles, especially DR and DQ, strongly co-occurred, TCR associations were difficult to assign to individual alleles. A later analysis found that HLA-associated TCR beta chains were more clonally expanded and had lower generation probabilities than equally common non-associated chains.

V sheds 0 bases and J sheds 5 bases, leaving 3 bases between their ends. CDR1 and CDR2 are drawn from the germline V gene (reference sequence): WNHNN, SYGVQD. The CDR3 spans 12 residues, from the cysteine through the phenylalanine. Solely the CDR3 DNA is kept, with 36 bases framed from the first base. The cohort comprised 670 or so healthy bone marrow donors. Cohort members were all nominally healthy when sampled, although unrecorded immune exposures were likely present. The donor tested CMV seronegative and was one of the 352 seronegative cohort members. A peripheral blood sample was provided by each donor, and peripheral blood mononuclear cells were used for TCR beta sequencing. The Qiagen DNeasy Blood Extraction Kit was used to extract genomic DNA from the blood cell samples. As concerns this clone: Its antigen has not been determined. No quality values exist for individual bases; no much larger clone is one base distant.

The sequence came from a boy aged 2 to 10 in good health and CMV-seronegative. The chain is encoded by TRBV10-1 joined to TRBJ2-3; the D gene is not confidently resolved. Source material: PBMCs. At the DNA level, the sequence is TGCGCCAGCAGTGAGTCTCGAGATACGCAGTATTTT. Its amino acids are CASSESRDTQYF.